The 4 T cell receptor beta chains below come from one sample, sequenced in a study of early T cells in non-severe SARS-CoV-2 infection. MiXCR, applied by TCRdb to the 5' RACE reads, yields one record per CDR3 protein. The data hold approximately 60,000 distinct CDR3 sequences, with roughly an eighth observed a single time. The sample taken for sequencing was whole blood. These receptors all stem from an adult who was a healthcare worker with PCR-confirmed SARS-CoV-2 infection or an uninfected control (not recorded which).

Ten or more counts support this clonotype. The J gene is TRBJ1-1, the V gene TRBV6-2 or TRBV6-3; tentatively, D is TRBD1 (5 bases). Germline V CDR1 and CDR2: MNHEY, SVGEGT. CDR3 length: 15 amino acids. Between the trimmed V and J ends, which lost 2 bases and 5 bases, there was a span of 15 bases. The CDR3 coding sequence is TGTGCCAGCAGTTACCTCGGCAGGGTAAAAACTGAAGCTTTCTTT. It yields the protein CASSYLGRVKTEAFF.

The count of this clonotype is one. The chain combines TRBV6-2 or TRBV6-3 with TRBJ1-1; a possible D gene is TRBD1 (5 bases). CDR3 length equals 14 residues. CDR1 is MNHEY, CDR2 SVGEGT, per germline. Trimming took 5 bases from V and 10 from J, leaving 20 bases between them. The CDR3 protein is CASSRVMLGDRAFF. CDR3 DNA sequence: TGTGCCAGCAGTAGGGTTATGTTGGGGGATCGAGCTTTCTTT.

In its sample, this clonotype was seen many times. The chain couples TRBV30 to TRBJ1-2, with D perhaps TRBD1 (6 bases). This CDR3 is built from 14 residues. Per the germline V gene, CDR1 is GTSNPN and CDR2 is SVGIG (reference sequence). Trimming pared 3 bases from V and 1 base from J, leaving 12 bases between. In DNA form, the CDR3 reads TGTGCCTGGAGCCGGGACATGAGTAACTATGGCTACACCTTC. As protein: CAWSRDMSNYGYTF. Full variable domain (rest looked up from reference TRBV30 and TRBJ1-2): SQTIHQWPATLVQPVGSPLSLECTVEGTSNPNLYWYRQAAGRGLQLLFYSVGIGQISSEVPQNLSASRPQDRQFILSSKKLLLSDSGFYLCAWSRDMSNYGYTFGSGTRLTVV.

This clonotype showed up just a few times. The CDR3 DNA reads as TGTGCCAGCAGCCCAAACAGCTACGAGCAGTACTTC. It encodes CASSPNSYEQYF. The chain joins TRBV11-2 to TRBJ2-7; D uncertain. The CDR3 is made up of 12 amino acids. Germline CDR1 and CDR2: SGHAT and FQNNGV. V lost 5 bases to trimming and J lost 3 bases, with 8 bases between them.